The 14 T cell receptor beta chains below all came from one sample that was sequenced in a study of CD8 T cells in Susac syndrome. Reverse transcription of roughly 0.5 to 1 ug RNA was carried out with random hexamers. TCRdb re-analysed the immunoSEQ multiplex PCR reads in MiXCR, keeping a single row per CDR3 protein. The sample holds approximately 200,000 distinct CDR3 sequences, 85% to 95% seen once. The specimen was CD4+ T cells from PBMCs. The receptors come from a human donor with multiple sclerosis.

V gene TRBV4-2 combines with J gene TRBJ2-5; D is undetermined. The CDR3 totals 16 residues. Trimming stripped 1 base from V and 1 base from J, with 13 bases between. The germline gives CDR1 LGHNA, CDR2 YNFKEQ. This chain's CDR3 is CASSQVVSRGQETQYF. The CDR3 bases are TGTGCCAGCAGCCAAGTGGTGTCGAGAGGCCAAGAGACCCAGTACTTC.

The chain joins TRBV20-1 to TRBJ2-1; TRBD1 aligns across 9 bases. V trimming: 3 bases; J trimming: 7 bases; junction bases outside the gene matches: 7. The germline gives CDR1 DFQATT, CDR2 SNEGSKA (reference sequence). There are 14 residues in the CDR3. CDR3: CSARIGQGLNEQFF. The CDR3 bases are TGCAGTGCTAGGATCGGACAGGGGCTAAATGAGCAGTTCTTC.

This sequence joins TRBV3-1 and TRBJ1-6; 9 bases agree with TRBD1. The CDR3 loop spans 15 amino acids. Germline-derived CDR1 and CDR2 are LGHDT and YNNKEL (reference sequence). V trimming: 1 base; J trimming: 10 bases; junction bases outside the gene matches: 5. The CDR3 protein is CASSQVTGGASPLHF. The CDR3 DNA reads TGTGCCAGCAGCCAAGTAACAGGGGGCGCATCACCCCTCCACTTT.

V and J are TRBV29-1 and TRBJ2-3; D gene ambiguous. The CDR3 has 15 amino acids. Germline V lookup: CDR1 SQVTM, CDR2 ANQGSEA. Trimming stripped 1 base from V and 0 bases from J, with 11 bases between. The CDR3 DNA reads TGCAGCGTTGAAGGGCGGCCAACTAGCACAGATACGCAGTATTTT. It translates to CSVEGRPTSTDTQYF.

The chain has TRBV11-2 and TRBJ2-3; 10 bases are a match to TRBD2. The CDR3 runs to 17 residues. With V trimmed by 0 bases and J by 3 bases, 6 bases remained unmatched. Germline assignment: CDR1 SGHAT and CDR2 FQNNGV. CDR3: CASSLDLSGGATDTQYF. The CDR3 DNA reads as TGTGCCAGCAGCTTAGATTTGAGCGGGGGGGCGACAGATACGCAGTATTTT.

Only one count was recorded for this clonotype. The V gene is TRBV30, the J gene TRBJ1-2; D is undetermined. CDR1 GTSNPN and CDR2 SVGIG come from the germline V gene (reference sequence). V was shortened by 1 base and J by 2 bases, with 8 bases between the two germline ends. The CDR3 covers 13 residues. CDR3 sequence: CAWSGYGNYGYTF. The CDR3 DNA reads as TGTGCCTGGAGTGGTTACGGGAACTATGGCTACACCTTC.

This sequence joins TRBV20-1 and TRBJ2-7; 11 bases map to TRBD2. This CDR3 has 15 residues. The J segment lost 0 bases and the V segment lost 3 bases, leaving 4 bases of the junction unmatched. Germline V gene lookup returns CDR1 DFQATT and CDR2 SNEGSKA (reference sequence). This CDR3 is CSASPLAGGSYEQYV. The CDR3, as DNA: TGCAGTGCTAGTCCCCTAGCGGGGGGCTCCTACGAGCAGTACGTC.

The genes are TRBV3-1 and TRBJ2-3; D perhaps matches TRBD2 (7 bases). The germline CDR1 and CDR2 sequences are LGHDT and YNNKEL (reference sequence). The CDR3 sequence is 16 residues long. The V end was cut by 5 bases, the J end by 2 bases, with 17 bases between. The CDR3: CASSDRMGGPTDTQYF. The CDR3 DNA reads as TGTGCCAGCAGCGACAGGATGGGGGGGCCCACAGATACGCAGTATTTT.

This chain uses TRBV29-1 with TRBJ2-2, with D possibly matching TRBD1 (5 bases). V was pared by 5 bases and J by 0 bases, with 16 bases between. Germline CDR1 is SQVTM and CDR2 is ANQGSEA. The CDR3 is 16 amino acids. The CDR3 DNA reads as TGCAGCGTTTTCTCGATGACAGCCTCGAACACCGGGGAGCTGTTTTTT. Its protein is CSVFSMTASNTGELFF.

The chain employs TRBV10-3 and TRBJ2-7; 7 nucleotides match TRBD1. The CDR3 extends over 13 amino acids. J gave up 2 bases and V 5 bases, and 3 bases lay outside the gene matches. Germline loops: CDR1 ENHRY, CDR2 SYGVKD. CDR3 nucleotide sequence: TGTGCCATCAGTACGACAGGGACCTACGAGCAGTACTTC. It translates to CAISTTGTYEQYF.

The rearrangement links TRBV28 to TRBJ2-1, with 11 bases matching TRBD2. This CDR3 has 17 amino acids. The germline V gene encodes CDR1 MDHEN and CDR2 SYDVKM. V gave up 6 bases and J gave up 4 bases; unmatched junction bases: 11. This CDR3 reads CASRGRTSGPLYNEQFF. CDR3 in DNA: TGTGCCAGCAGAGGAAGGACTAGCGGGCCACTATACAATGAGCAGTTCTTC. Full variable domain (outside the CDR3, taken from reference TRBV28 and TRBJ2-1): DVKVTQSSRYLVKRTGEKVFLECVQDMDHENMFWYRQDPGLGLRLIYFSYDVKMKEKGDIPEGYSVSREKKERFSLILESASTNQTSMYLCASRGRTSGPLYNEQFFGPGTRLTVL.

J is TRBJ2-1 and V is TRBV6-5; no reliable D call. CDR1 and CDR2 from the germline V gene are MNHEY and SVGAGI. CDR3 size: 18 residues. V dropped 4 bases and J dropped 0 bases, with 19 bases sitting between them. The CDR3 sequence: CASSSAESASSSYNEQFF. The CDR3 nucleotides are TGTGCCAGCAGTTCGGCGGAGTCGGCGTCGAGCTCCTACAATGAGCAGTTCTTC.

V is TRBV25-1 and J is TRBJ1-2, with 8 nucleotides matching TRBD1. The CDR3 totals 15 residues. CDR1 MGHDK and CDR2 SYGVNS come from the germline V gene. The ends lost 5 bases at V and 8 bases at J; junction bases unmatched: 13. The CDR3 nucleotides read TGTGCCAGCAGTCCGCGGACAGGGCGGATAAACGGCTACACCTTC. Its protein product is CASSPRTGRINGYTF.

The V gene is TRBV12-3 or TRBV12-4, the J gene TRBJ1-2; D remains unclear. Between the trimmed V and J ends, which lost 7 bases and 3 bases, there was a span of 9 bases. The CDR3 covers 12 residues. The CDR3 DNA is TGTGCCAGCAACCGGATGGACTATGGCTACACCTTC. Its translation: CASNRMDYGYTF.